Following are 10 T cell receptor beta chains from one sample sequenced in a study of control samples from healthy donors and cancer patients. The protocol was immunoSEQ multiplex PCR, while the TCRdb copy is restricted to in-frame clones and leaves out a portion. The data contain approximately 150,000 clones, 80% to 95% of them singletons. The sequencing sample was made of blood. The source is a man aged 25 to 45 in good health.

The chain combines TRBV7-8 with TRBJ1-5; no firm D call. CDR3 size: 13 residues. The V gene's germline CDR1 is SGHVS and CDR2 FQNEAQ. The V end was cut by 5 bases, the J end by 9 bases, with 14 bases between. Here the CDR3 reads CASSPPPERPQHF. Here the CDR3 DNA reads TGTGCCAGCAGCCCCCCGCCTGAGCGGCCCCAGCATTTT.

This chain joins TRBV6-5 and TRBJ1-2; the match to TRBD1 covers 7 bases. After removal of 8 bases from V and 2 bases from J, the junction contained 8 bases not matched to a gene. The length of the CDR3 is 14 residues. Per germline, CDR1 MNHEY and CDR2 SVGAGI. CDR3 in DNA: TGTGCCAGCCGAATCCAACAGGGGAACTATGGCTACACCTTC. Its protein is CASRIQQGNYGYTF.

The rearrangement links TRBV7-2 to TRBJ2-6; no clear D. Trimming took off 3 bases at V and 0 bases at J, with 12 bases between the two ends. The CDR3 spans 17 residues. Germline values: CDR1 SGHTA, CDR2 FQGNSA. CDR3 sequence: CASSFAVTSSGANVLTF. The CDR3 bases are TGTGCCAGCAGCTTTGCAGTAACGAGCTCTGGGGCCAACGTCCTGACTTTC.

In this sample, this clone turned up a few times. The rearrangement uses TRBV21-1 and TRBJ1-5; the table's D call of TRBD1 was not tested on the DNA. TRBV21-1 is noted as a pseudogene. The CDR3 is 21 residues long. CDR3 nucleotide sequence: TGTGCCAGCGCTAACTTTAACCCCCCGGGACAACCCACCCAAAGCAATCAGCCCCAGCATTTT. It codes for CASANFNPPGQPTQSNQPQHF.

The V and J genes are TRBV3-1 (or the pseudogene TRBV3-2) and TRBJ2-7; no reliable D call. The V end lost 1 base, the J end lost 4 bases, and 20 bases lay between the germline ends. The CDR3 contains 17 residues. Germline V lookup: CDR1 LGHDT, CDR2 YNNKEL (reference sequence). The CDR3 loop reads CASSQALGGLSPYEQYF. The CDR3 bases are TGTGCCAGCAGCCAAGCACTGGGCGGCCTCTCCCCTTACGAGCAGTACTTC.

With regard to this clone: Other DNA variants within this sample encode the same CDR3. The V gene is TRBV7-8, the J gene TRBJ1-6; D gene ambiguous. Between the trimmed V and J ends, which lost 5 bases and 6 bases, there was a span of 8 bases. Per the germline V gene, CDR1 is SGHVS and CDR2 is FQNEAQ. This CDR3 comprises 13 residues. The CDR3 nucleotides are TGTGCCAGCAGCCAAGGTCCTAATTCACCCCTCCACTTT. This codes for CASSQGPNSPLHF.

The chain links TRBV11-2 to TRBJ1-2, with 7 bases lining up with TRBD1. V gave up 4 bases and J gave up 3 bases; unmatched junction bases: 5. The CDR3 is 14 amino acids. The germline V gene encodes CDR1 SGHAT and CDR2 FQNNGV. The CDR3 coding sequence is TGTGCCAGCAGCTCCCACACAGGGGACTATGGCTACACCTTC. Residues: CASSSHTGDYGYTF. The variable domain in full, completed from reference TRBV11-2 and TRBJ1-2, reads EAGVAQSPRYKIIEKRQSVAFWCNPISGHATLYWYQQILGQGPKLLIQFQNNGVVDDSQLPKDRFSAERLKGVDSTLKIQPAKLEDSAVYLCASSSHTGDYGYTFGSGTRLTVV.

The chain employs TRBV29-1 and TRBJ2-7; no firm D call. With 5 bases removed from V and 2 bases from J, the gap between germline ends came to 13 bases. Germline CDR1 and CDR2: SQVTM and ANQGSEA. CDR3 length: 13 amino acids. CDR3 residues: CSVLLNSPYEQYF. The CDR3 coding sequence is TGCAGCGTTCTTCTGAACAGCCCCTACGAGCAGTACTTC.

This rearrangement joins TRBV7-6 to TRBJ2-5, with TRBD1 matching over 10 bases. The CDR3 extends over 14 amino acids. V shed 5 bases, J shed 6 bases, and the junction held 6 bases outside the gene matches. CDR1 and CDR2 (germline): SGHVS, FNYEAQ. CDR3 amino acids: CASSTGQGLQTQYF. As DNA, the CDR3 is TGTGCCAGCAGCACGGGACAGGGGTTACAGACCCAGTACTTC.

The V gene is TRBV7-2, the J gene TRBJ2-1; 9 bases fit TRBD2. The CDR3 length is 16 residues. Per the germline V gene, CDR1 is SGHTA and CDR2 is FQGNSA. V lost 0 bases, J lost 2 bases, and 2 bases stayed unmatched. CDR3 nucleotides: TGTGCCAGCAGCTTAGCGGGCGGGGGGGCCTACAATGAGCAGTTCTTC. As protein: CASSLAGGGAYNEQFF.